One sample yielded the 23 T cell receptor beta chains listed below, sequenced in a study of cytomegalovirus exposure and HLA in healthy donors (dated by TCRdb to 2015 to 2018). Receptor libraries were prepared by the immunoSEQ multiplex PCR assay. A mixture of 60 forward primers for TCR Vbeta segments and 13 reverse primers for TCR Jbeta segments was used in the multiplex PCR. Here the immuneACCESS table is served through TCRdb, limited to in-frame sequences with V and J called. Missing clones are a known gap in these copies; in checked studies unresolved V genes cover under half, and the rest lacks a known reason. This sample has a few hundred thousand clones in its table, and 80% of those were observed once. The top ten hold more than 0.3% of the sample. Sequenced: PBMCs. The receptors derive from a girl under 10 years old in good health and CMV-seronegative.

This clone showed up just once. V is TRBV7-9 and J is TRBJ2-7, with D unresolved. From germline, CDR1 is SEHNR and CDR2 FQNEAQ (reference sequence). Trimming stripped 8 bases from V and 0 bases from J, with 8 bases between. The CDR3 spans 12 residues. The CDR3 coding sequence is TGTGCCAGCCGTGGCCCCTCCTACGAGCAGTACTTC. Residues: CASRGPSYEQYF. The full variable domain, rest sourced from reference TRBV7-9 and TRBJ2-7, is DTGVSQNPRHKITKRGQNVTFRCDPISEHNRLYWYRQTLGQGPEFLTYFQNEAQLEKSRLLSDRFSAERPKGSFSTLEIQRTEQGDSAMYLCASRGPSYEQYFGPGTRLTVT.

This clone appeared a few times. This chain connects TRBV19 to TRBJ2-5; a possible D gene is TRBD1 (5 bases). CDR1 is LNHDA and CDR2 is SQIVND in the germline V gene (reference sequence). V gave up 7 bases and J gave up 5 bases, with 17 bases separating them. The CDR3 loop spans 14 amino acids. CDR3 residues: CASNDSHSWETQYF. In nucleotides, the CDR3 is TGTGCCAGTAACGACAGCCATTCGTGGGAGACCCAGTACTTC.

The chain joins TRBV10-2 to TRBJ2-7; TRBD1 matches at 9 bases. This CDR3 is 16 amino acids long. The germline gives CDR1 WSHSY, CDR2 SAAADI. V dropped 5 bases and J dropped 4; count of bases not matched to a gene: 12. The CDR3 bases are TGCGCCAGCAGTTCTCCCGGGACAGGGAGGAATTACGAGCAGTACTTC. It codes for CASSSPGTGRNYEQYF.

The chain is built from TRBV28 and TRBJ1-2; TRBD1 agrees at 7 bases. V lost 5 bases and J lost 4; bases outside the gene matches: 10. The CDR3 totals 15 residues. Germline CDR1 is MDHEN and CDR2 is SYDVKM. CDR3 sequence (DNA): TGTGCCAGCAGTGACCCAGGGACAGCCAGCTATGGCTACACCTTC. This encodes CASSDPGTASYGYTF.

V and J are TRBV6-5 and TRBJ2-7; weak D call: TRBD2 (5 bases). Trimming took 2 bases from V and 3 from J, leaving 14 bases between them. Germline values: CDR1 MNHEY, CDR2 SVGAGI. This CDR3 spans 15 amino acids. CDR3 coding DNA: TGTGCCAGCAGTTACCATCCGCGGGCGGACTACGAGCAGTACTTC. It translates to CASSYHPRADYEQYF.

This sequence joins TRBV14 and TRBJ1-2, with TRBD1 as a possible D gene (5 bases). The V end lost 4 bases, the J end lost 7 bases, and 13 bases lay between the germline ends. Germline V gene data show CDR1 as SGHDN and CDR2 as FVKESK. CDR3 size: 13 residues. The CDR3 loop reads CASSLVPGFGYTF. CDR3 coding DNA: TGTGCCAGCAGCCTCGTCCCAGGGTTTGGCTACACCTTC.

The chain recombines TRBV7-3 with TRBJ1-1; D gene unclear. The V gene lost 1 base and the J gene lost 3 bases, with 18 bases spanning the gap. From germline, CDR1 is SGHTA and CDR2 FQGTGA. The CDR3 loop spans 17 amino acids. The CDR3, as DNA: TGTGCCAGCAGCTTAAGGGGAGGGTACCGAATGGACACTGAAGCTTTCTTT. This codes for CASSLRGGYRMDTEAFF.

The gene calls are TRBV2 and TRBJ2-7; 9 bases are a match to TRBD1. Trimming removed 3 bases from V and 5 bases from J; junction bases left unmatched: 8. The CDR3 is 15 amino acids. Germline-derived CDR1 and CDR2 are SNHLY and FYNNEI. The CDR3 loop is CASSEGTGLIHEQYF. In DNA form, the CDR3 reads TGTGCCAGCAGTGAGGGGACAGGGCTTATCCACGAGCAGTACTTC. The whole variable domain, remainder taken from reference TRBV2 and TRBJ2-7, is EPEVTQTPSHQVTQMGQEVILRCVPISNHLYFYWYRQILGQKVEFLVSFYNNEISEKSEIFDDQFSVERPDGSNFTLKIRSTKLEDSAMYFCASSEGTGLIHEQYFGPGTRLTVT.

This chain uses TRBV10-1 with TRBJ1-1; 9 nucleotides agree with TRBD1. Per the germline V gene, CDR1 is WNHNN and CDR2 is SYGVQD (reference sequence). The CDR3 covers 13 residues. The junction had 3 bases not matched to a gene; V was cut back by 7 bases and J by 3 bases. CDR3 DNA sequence: TGCGCCAGCAAAAGACAGGGGGACACTGAAGCTTTCTTT. This gives the protein CASKRQGDTEAFF.

V usage is TRBV7-8 and J usage is TRBJ1-5, with 7 bases identical to TRBD1. V shed 5 bases, J shed 5 bases, and the junction held 12 bases outside the gene matches. From germline, CDR1 is SGHVS and CDR2 FQNEAQ. The length of the CDR3 is 16 residues. As DNA, the CDR3 is TGTGCCAGCAGCCGAGTGACGACAGGGCTTGATCAGCCCCAGCATTTT. As protein: CASSRVTTGLDQPQHF.

V and J are TRBV27 and TRBJ2-5, with TRBD1 matching over 8 bases. The CDR3 consists of 13 residues. The V gene end was trimmed by 4 bases and the J gene end by 4 bases; junction bases not matched to a gene: 2. Germline CDR1 reads MNHEY; CDR2 reads SMNVEV (reference sequence). CDR3 sequence reads: CASSSGQGETQYF. In DNA form, the CDR3 reads TGTGCCAGCAGTTCCGGACAGGGAGAGACCCAGTACTTC.

The rearrangement links TRBV9 to TRBJ1-1; no firm D call. V dropped 0 bases and J dropped 3 bases, with 12 bases sitting between them. The CDR3 loop spans 15 amino acids. The germline V gene has CDR1 SGDLS and CDR2 YYNGEE. CDR3 amino acids: CASSVGLTRDTEAFF. The CDR3, as DNA: TGTGCCAGCAGCGTAGGGTTAACTAGGGACACTGAAGCTTTCTTT. Full variable domain (remainder filled in from reference TRBV9 and TRBJ1-1): DSGVTQTPKHLITATGQRVTLRCSPRSGDLSVYWYQQSLDQGLQFLIQYYNGEERAKGNILERFSAQQFPDLHSELNLSSLELGDSALYFCASSVGLTRDTEAFFGQGTRLTVV.

The chain joins TRBV7-7 to TRBJ2-2; 7 nucleotides agree with TRBD2. Germline trimming cut 4 bases from V and 3 bases from J; bases unmatched to any gene: 8. This CDR3 comprises 16 residues. Germline V gene data show CDR1 as SSHAT and CDR2 as FNYEAQ (reference sequence). Here the CDR3 DNA reads TGTGCCAGCAGCTCGGGGGACTACTCTTACACCGGGGAGCTGTTTTTT. Its translation is CASSSGDYSYTGELFF.

This clone was counted between two and nine times. The chain uses TRBV10-3 and TRBJ2-7, with D possibly TRBD1 on 5 matching bases. V was clipped by 6 bases and J by 1 base, with 10 bases between them. CDR3 length: 13 residues. Germline assignment: CDR1 ENHRY and CDR2 SYGVKD. The CDR3 coding sequence is TGTGCCATCAGGGAGACAGTTTCCTACGAGCAGTACTTC. This translates into CAIRETVSYEQYF.

The V call is TRBV29-1, the J call TRBJ2-1, with D perhaps matching TRBD2 (5 bases). The CDR3 totals 16 residues. Germline loops: CDR1 SQVTM, CDR2 ANQGSEA. V shed 7 bases and J shed 0 bases, with 19 bases lying between them. CDR3 protein: CSAMVGDYSSYNEQFF. In DNA, the CDR3 is TGCAGCGCGATGGTGGGAGATTATAGCTCCTACAATGAGCAGTTCTTC.

This clone showed up just once. The chain carries TRBV7-9 and TRBJ2-1; unclear D gene. V gave up 5 bases and J gave up 4 bases, with 15 bases separating them. The CDR3 contains 15 residues. Germline V gene lookup returns CDR1 SEHNR and CDR2 FQNEAQ (reference sequence). The CDR3 here is CASSLGHEPYNEQFF. CDR3 coding DNA: TGTGCCAGCAGCCTCGGTCATGAGCCTTACAATGAGCAGTTCTTC.

The chain has TRBV28 and TRBJ2-3; TRBD1 matches 9 bases. The CDR3 consists of 14 residues. Germline CDR1 MDHEN, CDR2 SYDVKM. V shed 3 bases, J shed 8 bases, and the junction held 6 bases outside the gene matches. This CDR3 is CASSFRDRARTQYF. CDR3 coding DNA: TGTGCCAGCAGTTTCCGGGACAGGGCTCGTACGCAGTATTTT.

This chain links TRBV2 with TRBJ1-1; no reliable D call. The CDR3 extends over 13 amino acids. V lost 3 bases, J lost 0 bases, and 5 bases lay in between. Germline values: CDR1 SNHLY, CDR2 FYNNEI. The CDR3 loop reads CASSEAVNTEAFF. The CDR3 DNA follows: TGTGCCAGCAGTGAGGCTGTGAACACTGAAGCTTTCTTT.

This clone has just a few counts. J is TRBJ1-5 and V is TRBV6-1; 8 bases line up with TRBD1. V lost 4 bases, J lost 4 bases, and 0 bases stayed unmatched. This CDR3 has 13 residues. CDR1 MNHNS and CDR2 SASEGT come from the germline V gene. The CDR3 sequence: CASSGTGNQPQHF. CDR3 coding DNA: TGTGCCAGCAGTGGGACAGGGAATCAGCCCCAGCATTTT.

The chain joins TRBV19 to TRBJ1-1; D is perhaps TRBD1 (6 bases). Per the germline V gene, CDR1 is LNHDA and CDR2 is SQIVND (reference sequence). There are 13 residues in the CDR3. Trimming took 5 bases from V and 3 from J, leaving 10 bases between them. The DNA of the CDR3 is TGTGCCAGTAGTCGACAGGTCTACACTGAAGCTTTCTTT. This codes for CASSRQVYTEAFF.

This clone was seen a single time. The chain combines TRBV28 with TRBJ2-7; TRBD1 matches 12 bases. Germline CDR1 and CDR2: MDHEN and SYDVKM. The CDR3 totals 16 residues. V shed 10 bases, J shed 3 bases, and the junction held 13 bases outside the gene matches. Here the CDR3 reads CATLGTGGARDYEQYF. Written as DNA, the CDR3 is TGTGCCACCCTTGGGACAGGGGGCGCAAGGGACTACGAGCAGTACTTC.

The chain combines TRBV7-8 with TRBJ2-7; 10 bases match TRBD1. The CDR3 is made up of 15 amino acids. Germline CDR1 SGHVS, CDR2 FQNEAQ. Trimming removed 5 bases from V and 3 bases from J; junction bases left unmatched: 7. The CDR3 sequence: CASSRTGGAYYEQYF. CDR3 sequence (DNA): TGTGCCAGCAGCCGGACAGGGGGTGCCTACTACGAGCAGTACTTC.

The rearrangement uses TRBV15 and TRBJ1-2; 9 bases are a match to TRBD1. In germline, CDR1 is LNHNV, CDR2 YYDKDF (reference sequence). Trimming cost V 2 bases and J 2 bases; bases outside gene matches: 12. The CDR3 sequence is 18 residues long. The CDR3 nucleotides are TGTGCCACCAGCAGACCGTACAGGGGGCGCAGAGAAAACTATGGCTACACCTTC. Encoded protein: CATSRPYRGRRENYGYTF.